These 28 T cell receptor beta chains were sequenced from one sample in a study of blood T cell repertoires in COVID-19 (dated by TCRdb to 2019 to 2021). Receptors were amplified or captured by the immunoSEQ multiplex PCR assay. TCRdb's version of the immuneACCESS table is confined to in-frame rearrangements and falls short of the full clone set. An unresolved V gene accounts for under half of the shortfall where checked; the remainder is of unknown origin. This sample has roughly 160,000 clones in its table, and roughly nine tenths of those were observed once. 7% to 7.5% of the sample is held by the ten biggest clonotypes. The sequencing sample was made of PBMCs or T cells enriched from blood (not recorded which). These receptors all stem from a woman aged 45-59 years who had recovered from COVID-19.

The chain employs TRBV19 and TRBJ2-7; the match to TRBD2 covers 7 bases. J lost 6 bases, V lost 1 base, and 6 bases had no gene match. Germline assignment: CDR1 LNHDA and CDR2 SQIVND (reference sequence). The CDR3 covers 14 residues. CDR3 coding DNA: TGTGCCAGTAGTATAGGGCGGGAGCGCCGCGAGCAGTACTTC. Translation gives CASSIGRERREQYF. Full variable domain (outside the CDR3, taken from reference TRBV19 and TRBJ2-7): DGGITQSPKYLFRKEGQNVTLSCEQNLNHDAMYWYRQDPGQGLRLIYYSQIVNDFQKGDIAEGYSVSREKKESFPLTVTSAQKNPTAFYLCASSIGRERREQYFGPGTRLTVT.

This clone occurred a few times. The CDR3 nucleotides read TGTGCCAGCAACCGGCCGGGGACTACTAACTATGGCTACACCTTC. It is translated as CASNRPGTTNYGYTF. The genes are TRBV28 and TRBJ1-2; possibly TRBD1 for D (5 bases). Trimming removed 7 bases at V and 0 bases at J, with 15 bases between. The V gene's germline CDR1 is MDHEN and CDR2 SYDVKM. This CDR3 is built from 15 residues.

This clone was observed a few times. The rearrangement links TRBV10-1 to TRBJ1-5, with unresolved D. Trimming stripped 3 bases from V and 6 bases from J, with 9 bases between. This CDR3 contains 13 residues. Germline lookup yields CDR1 WNHNN and CDR2 SYGVQD (reference sequence). CDR3 in amino acids: CASSDMRGQPQHF. CDR3 in DNA: TGCGCCAGCAGTGATATGCGGGGTCAGCCCCAGCATTTT.

CDR3 DNA sequence: TGTGCCAGCAGCTCCGTAGCGGGAGGGAGGTACGAGCAGTACTTC. Amino acids: CASSSVAGGRYEQYF. The chain links TRBV11-3 to TRBJ2-7; 11 bases fit TRBD2. This CDR3 has 15 amino acids. The V gene end was trimmed by 4 bases and the J gene end by 4 bases; junction bases not matched to a gene: 6. Germline V gene lookup returns CDR1 SGHNT and CDR2 YENEEA.

The chain couples TRBV7-2 to TRBJ1-5; a possible D gene is TRBD1 (6 bases). Germline V CDR1 and CDR2: SGHTA, FQGNSA. V lost 2 bases and J lost 4, with 9 bases in between. The CDR3 is made up of 14 amino acids. The CDR3 protein is CASSLSTGNQPQHF. The CDR3 region has the DNA TGTGCCAGCAGCTTATCTACAGGGAATCAGCCCCAGCATTTT. Full variable domain (missing parts from reference TRBV7-2 and TRBJ1-5): GAGVSQSPSNKVTEKGKDVELRCDPISGHTALYWYRQSLGQGLEFLIYFQGNSAPDKSGLPSDRFSAERTGGSVSTLTIQRTQQEDSAVYLCASSLSTGNQPQHFGDGTRLSIL.

The gene calls are TRBV6-5 and TRBJ1-5; 7 nucleotides align to TRBD1. The CDR3 is made up of 15 amino acids. V was clipped by 6 bases and J by 0 bases; unmatched bases: 5. Germline V gives CDR1 MNHEY, CDR2 SVGAGI. CDR3 in amino acids: CASRETGFSNQPQHF. CDR3 nucleotides: TGTGCCAGCAGAGAGACAGGGTTTAGCAATCAGCCCCAGCATTTT.

V usage is TRBV5-1 and J usage is TRBJ1-1; 9 bases align to TRBD1. The CDR3 is 14 residues long. The V and J ends lost 4 bases and 0 bases, in that order; junction bases with no gene match: 1. Per the germline V gene, CDR1 is SGHRS and CDR2 is YFSETQ. As DNA, the CDR3 is TGCGCCAGCAGCAGGACAGGGGTGAACACTGAAGCTTTCTTT. It translates to CASSRTGVNTEAFF.

V and J are TRBV11-3 and TRBJ2-3, with TRBD2 matching over 10 bases. V was pared by 2 bases and J by 1 base, with 6 bases of the junction left unmatched. Germline V gene sequence: CDR1 SGHNT, CDR2 YENEEA. CDR3 length equals 17 residues. The chain's CDR3 is CASSLRTSGMGTDTQYF. The CDR3 DNA is TGTGCCAGCAGCTTAAGAACTAGCGGGATGGGCACAGATACGCAGTATTTT.

The J gene is TRBJ2-3, the V gene TRBV2; TRBD2 matches 9 bases. The CDR3 is 20 amino acids. Germline assignment: CDR1 SNHLY and CDR2 FYNNEI. Unmatched junction bases numbered 15, after V lost 2 bases and J lost 0 bases. In nucleotides, the CDR3 is TGTGCCAGCAGTGAACCGGCGGGAGGGCTAAAAATTCTCAGCACAGATACGCAGTATTTT. This gives the protein CASSEPAGGLKILSTDTQYF.

V gene TRBV4-3 combines with J gene TRBJ2-1; 16 bases fit TRBD2. CDR3 length: 17 amino acids. V trimming: 1 base; J trimming: 9 bases; junction bases outside the gene matches: 6. Germline V lookup: CDR1 LGHNA, CDR2 YSLEER. Here the CDR3 reads CASSQAAGTSGRGEQFF. CDR3 in DNA: TGCGCCAGCAGCCAAGCCGCCGGGACTAGCGGGAGGGGTGAGCAGTTCTTC.

V is TRBV27 and J is TRBJ1-1; D perhaps matches TRBD1 (5 bases). The V gene lost 3 bases and the J gene lost 4 bases, with 12 bases spanning the gap. Germline CDR1 MNHEY, CDR2 SMNVEV (reference sequence). CDR3 length: 14 amino acids. The CDR3 sequence is CASSLKGHATEAFF. The CDR3 nucleotides read TGTGCCAGCAGTTTGAAGGGGCACGCCACTGAAGCTTTCTTT.

The V call is TRBV19, the J call TRBJ2-4, with D uncertain. Germline CDR1 reads LNHDA; CDR2 reads SQIVND (reference sequence). The CDR3 has 15 residues. V lost 3 bases to trimming and J lost 0 bases, with 9 bases between them. The CDR3 is CASSIFSQAKNIQYF. CDR3 nucleotides: TGTGCCAGTAGTATTTTTTCCCAAGCCAAAAACATTCAGTACTTC. The full variable domain, rest sourced from reference TRBV19 and TRBJ2-4, is DGGITQSPKYLFRKEGQNVTLSCEQNLNHDAMYWYRQDPGQGLRLIYYSQIVNDFQKGDIAEGYSVSREKKESFPLTVTSAQKNPTAFYLCASSIFSQAKNIQYFGAGTRLSVL.

This clone occurred once. The chain combines TRBV6-5 with TRBJ2-7, with D tentatively TRBD1 (6 bases). The CDR3 loop spans 14 amino acids. The V gene's germline CDR1 is MNHEY and CDR2 SVGAGI. The V gene lost 4 bases and the J gene lost 3 bases, with 13 bases spanning the gap. CDR3 sequence reads: CASSLNGGHYEQYF. As DNA, the CDR3 is TGTGCCAGCAGTTTAAATGGGGGACACTACGAGCAGTACTTC.

Here the CDR3 reads CASSLEDGTPQHF. CDR3 nucleotides: TGTGCCAGCAGCCTCGAGGATGGAACGCCGCAGCATTTT. The rearrangement links TRBV7-9 to TRBJ1-5; D is undetermined. The germline CDR1 and CDR2 sequences are SEHNR and FQNEAQ (reference sequence). The ends were cut back, 5 bases at V and 13 bases at J, with 18 bases in the middle. CDR3 length: 13 amino acids.

V usage is TRBV7-9 and J usage is TRBJ1-2; D possibly corresponds to TRBD1 (5 bases). The CDR3 is 15 amino acids. V lost 4 bases to trimming and J lost 4 bases, with 16 bases between them. Looked up from germline, CDR1 is SEHNR and CDR2 is FQNEAQ (reference sequence). The DNA of the CDR3 is TGTGCCAGCAGCTCTGGGACTGCCCTCTTCTATGGCTACACCTTC. This codes for CASSSGTALFYGYTF.

CDR3 DNA sequence: TGTGCCACCGCCAACGACAAGGATTGGGGCTACACCTTC. Translated, it gives CATANDKDWGYTF. This chain uses TRBV6-5 with TRBJ1-2; the D is unclear. Germline V gene sequence: CDR1 MNHEY, CDR2 SVGAGI. This CDR3 comprises 13 residues. Deletions cut 10 bases from V and 8 bases from J, with 20 bases between.

Only a few counts were recorded for this clone. The rearrangement links TRBV6-5 to TRBJ2-7; TRBD1 might be the D (6 bases). CDR3 length equals 16 residues. The ends were cut back, 4 bases at V and 1 base at J, with 17 bases in the middle. The V gene's germline CDR1 is MNHEY and CDR2 SVGAGI. CDR3 protein: CASSLKNRVQSYEQYF. The CDR3 region has the DNA TGTGCCAGCAGTTTAAAGAACAGGGTTCAGTCCTACGAGCAGTACTTC.

The V call is TRBV29-1, the J call TRBJ2-7; D perhaps matches TRBD2 (5 bases). This CDR3 comprises 13 residues. Germline CDR1 is SQVTM and CDR2 is ANQGSEA. Between the trimmed V and J ends, which lost 6 bases and 1 base, there was a span of 13 bases. CDR3 loop: CSVTLPGSYEQYF. The CDR3 region has the DNA TGCAGCGTGACCCTCCCGGGGTCCTACGAGCAGTACTTC.

This clone was seen only once. V and J are TRBV30 and TRBJ1-1, with D unresolved. The V end lost 4 bases, the J end lost 4 bases, and 7 bases lay between the germline ends. The CDR3 covers 11 residues. Germline values: CDR1 GTSNPN, CDR2 SVGIG (reference sequence). In DNA, the CDR3 is TGTGCCTGGACGGGTCGCACTGAAGCTTTCTTT. It encodes CAWTGRTEAFF. Full variable domain (missing parts from reference TRBV30 and TRBJ1-1): SQTIHQWPATLVQPVGSPLSLECTVEGTSNPNLYWYRQAAGRGLQLLFYSVGIGQISSEVPQNLSASRPQDRQFILSSKKLLLSDSGFYLCAWTGRTEAFFGQGTRLTVV.

V and J are TRBV5-6 and TRBJ2-5, with D tentatively TRBD1 (5 bases). V gave up 3 bases and J gave up 1 base, with 13 bases separating them. Germline V lookup: CDR1 SGHDT, CDR2 YYEEEE. The CDR3 runs to 15 residues. CDR3: CASSSLGQLQETQYF. The CDR3 region has the DNA TGTGCCAGCAGCTCCCTGGGGCAGCTCCAAGAGACCCAGTACTTC.

V gene TRBV28 combines with J gene TRBJ2-7; D unclear. With 5 bases removed from V and 2 bases from J, the gap between germline ends came to 16 bases. CDR3 length: 15 residues. The germline V gene encodes CDR1 MDHEN and CDR2 SYDVKM. CDR3 sequence: CASSLPSRKPYEQYF. CDR3 DNA sequence: TGTGCCAGCAGTCTCCCTTCCAGGAAGCCCTACGAGCAGTACTTC.

The CDR3: CASSLDQRSYEQYF. CDR3 DNA sequence: TGTGCCAGCAGCTTAGATCAACGGTCCTACGAGCAGTACTTC. The chain recombines TRBV11-3 with TRBJ2-7; D gene ambiguous. CDR3 length: 14 amino acids. The germline V gene encodes CDR1 SGHNT and CDR2 YENEEA. V lost 0 bases to trimming and J lost 1 base, with 7 bases between them. Filled out from reference TRBV11-3 and TRBJ2-7, the complete variable domain reads EAGVVQSPRYKIIEKKQPVAFWCNPISGHNTLYWYLQNLGQGPELLIRYENEEAVDDSQLPKDRFSAERLKGVDSTLKIQPAELGDSAVYLCASSLDQRSYEQYFGPGTRLTVT.

The V gene is TRBV7-2, the J gene TRBJ2-1, with 7 nucleotides matching TRBD1. Germline V gene lookup returns CDR1 SGHTA and CDR2 FQGNSA. The CDR3 extends over 16 amino acids. V shed 1 base and J 8 bases; nucleotides not matched to a gene: 11. CDR3 loop: CASSLEGALEGYEQFF. CDR3 bases: TGTGCCAGCAGCTTAGAGGGGGCGCTCGAGGGGTATGAGCAGTTCTTC.

The V gene is TRBV6-5, the J gene TRBJ2-3; 8 bases are a match to TRBD2. The CDR3 contains 16 residues. The V gene's germline CDR1 is MNHEY and CDR2 SVGAGI. V lost 0 bases to trimming and J lost 2 bases; unmatched junction nucleotides: 4. The CDR3 loop reads CASSYSGGVFTDTQYF. In DNA form, the CDR3 reads TGTGCCAGCAGTTACTCCGGGGGGGTCTTCACAGATACGCAGTATTTT.

The rearrangement links TRBV11-2 to TRBJ1-1; 8 nucleotides line up with TRBD1. Losses at the gene ends were 2 bases for V and 6 bases for J; bases not matched to a gene: 5. The CDR3 covers 14 residues. Germline values: CDR1 SGHAT, CDR2 FQNNGV. The CDR3 is CASSLYQGAAEAFF. The CDR3 region has the DNA TGTGCCAGCAGCTTATATCAGGGGGCGGCTGAAGCTTTCTTT.

The chain recombines TRBV23-1 with TRBJ2-2; the match to TRBD2 covers 11 bases. TRBV23-1 is assigned to the ORF class and has an uncertain function. V lost 6 bases to trimming and J lost 6 bases; unmatched junction nucleotides: 9. The CDR3 extends over 16 amino acids. CDR3 nucleotide sequence: TGCGCCAGCAGCCCCCGACTAGCGGGAAACGCCGGGGAGCTGTTTTTT. This encodes CASSPRLAGNAGELFF.

The chain couples TRBV9 to TRBJ2-5; 7 positions match TRBD1. CDR3 length equals 14 residues. V trimming: 4 bases; J trimming: 1 base; junction bases outside the gene matches: 4. CDR1 SGDLS and CDR2 YYNGEE come from the germline V gene. The CDR3 is CASSRDRGQETQYF. The CDR3 DNA is TGTGCCAGCAGCCGGGACAGAGGCCAAGAGACCCAGTACTTC.

The chain combines TRBV5-8 with TRBJ2-7, with TRBD1 matching 9 bases. This CDR3 has 15 amino acids. With V trimmed by 2 bases and J by 5 bases, 8 bases remained unmatched. CDR1 is SGHTS, CDR2 YDEGEE, per germline. CDR3 bases: TGTGCCAGCAGCTTCGGACAGGGGAGAGAAAACGAGCAGTACTTC. Translation gives CASSFGQGRENEQYF.